This T cell receptor (beta chain) was observed in a study of T cell repertoires in aging, cancer and after chemotherapy (dated by TCRdb to the late 2010s). Study-level background: The donors fell into six age groups ranging from 30 or younger to 70 or older, and each group had at least three individuals. Paired pre- and post-chemotherapy samples in the hematological group came from chronic lymphocytic leukemia patients treated with fludarabine- or bendamustine-based regimens. The full dataset contained several million TCR reads. Peripheral blood TCR beta repertoires from healthy donors and cancer patients were profiled to examine immunoaging and T cell reconstitution after chemotherapy. Alongside 95 to 100 healthy donors serving as a reference group, the cohort included roughly 220 cancer patients, of whom about 93 had hematological cancers and 110 to 140 had solid cancers. Results and caveats for the whole study, not just this receptor: Hematological cancer patients had lymphoid organ infiltration, which may itself impair thymic emigration or peripheral T cell expansion. Significantly lower blood TCR diversity and higher clonality were observed in untreated patients with hematological or solid cancers than in age-matched healthy donors. Median generation probability increased over the chemotherapy interval in both cancer cohorts, suggesting repertoire reconstitution through rebound thymic output. According to the authors, the repertoire data do not allow conclusions to be drawn about immunological memory after chemotherapy. In healthy donors, the decline in TCR diversity with age was mainly due to loss of richness, whereas in cancer patients loss of evenness also played a role.

This clonotype is medium-sized (0.01 to 0.1%) in its sample. No cognate antigen has been identified for it. No per-base quality is available; no much larger clone lies one base away. TCR beta rearrangements were amplified from genomic DNA extracted from peripheral blood rather than from sorted cells or RNA. At the junction V is shortened by 6 bases and J by 4 bases; bases outside the gene matches: 1. Including the terminal cysteine and phenylalanine, the CDR3 comprises 14 residues. Just the 42-base CDR3 DNA is kept, in frame starting at base 1. From the germline V gene (reference sequence), CDR1 is LNHDA and CDR2 is SQIVND. Rearranged TRB sequences spanning V, D and J segments were amplified in a multiplex touch-down PCR with a mixed TRB-A/B primer pool. Illumina adapters and sample indices were added to the amplicons in two consecutive PCR reactions performed with Phusion HS II polymerase. After gel purification with the NucleoSpin Gel and PCR Clean-up kit, the amplicons were checked using Qubit and an Agilent 2100 Bioanalyzer. Sequencing of libraries was carried out on an Illumina MiSeq in 600-cycle, single-indexed, paired-end runs. From the authors' description of their analysis: TRB sequences were processed with MiXCR versions 2.12 and 3.0.5. Each unique CDR3 nucleotide sequence was counted as one clone, and only productive sequences with at least two reads were retained. The repertoire metrics were Shannon diversity, evenness, clonality (defined as one minus evenness), and alpha-parameterized diversity profiles covering alpha 0 to 5. The IGoR algorithm was used to calculate generation probabilities of clones in the paired pre- and post-chemotherapy samples. TCRdb reprocessing: public reads trimmed at Q25 with fastp, clones called with MiXCR, in-frame beta chains kept. Rows with a matching CDR3 protein are joined into one entry that keeps the most common DNA and genes. The V and J calls shown here were made by TCRdb, not taken from the authors' results. This sample lists 2,500 to 3,000 distinct CDR3 sequences; roughly 40% were detected once. The top ten hold 45% of the sample.

This chain is built from TRBV19 and TRBJ2-3, and 13 bases in between align with TRBD2. Sequenced material: blood. This TCR was sampled from a human donor with a blood cancer. The DNA reads as follows: TGTGCCAGTAGCACTAGCGGGGGGGCAGATACGCAGTATTTT. Protein translation: CASSTSGGADTQYF.